The following is a T cell receptor beta chain sequence with its context. This record comes from a study of T cells in women clearing cervical HPV infection. Data came from immunoSEQ multiplex PCR; TCRdb stores just in-frame clones and leaves some out. Its table lists tens of thousands of clones. The receptor's source is a woman aged 18-69 years with a cervical HPV16 infection that either progressed to CIN3+ or cleared (not recorded which). Sequenced sample: blood buffy coat.

The sequenced part of the CDR3 DNA is TGCGCCAGCACTCGACAGATCCAAGAGACG. Its translation is CASTRQIQET. The whole CDR3 reads CASTRQIQETQYF. This chain uses TRBV10-2 with TRBJ2-3, with D possibly matching TRBD1 (5 bases). Coverage ceases 3 residues before the CDR3 finishes, and the germline J gene fills in the end. Germline assignment: CDR1 WSHSY and CDR2 SAAADI. This CDR3 is 13 amino acids long.